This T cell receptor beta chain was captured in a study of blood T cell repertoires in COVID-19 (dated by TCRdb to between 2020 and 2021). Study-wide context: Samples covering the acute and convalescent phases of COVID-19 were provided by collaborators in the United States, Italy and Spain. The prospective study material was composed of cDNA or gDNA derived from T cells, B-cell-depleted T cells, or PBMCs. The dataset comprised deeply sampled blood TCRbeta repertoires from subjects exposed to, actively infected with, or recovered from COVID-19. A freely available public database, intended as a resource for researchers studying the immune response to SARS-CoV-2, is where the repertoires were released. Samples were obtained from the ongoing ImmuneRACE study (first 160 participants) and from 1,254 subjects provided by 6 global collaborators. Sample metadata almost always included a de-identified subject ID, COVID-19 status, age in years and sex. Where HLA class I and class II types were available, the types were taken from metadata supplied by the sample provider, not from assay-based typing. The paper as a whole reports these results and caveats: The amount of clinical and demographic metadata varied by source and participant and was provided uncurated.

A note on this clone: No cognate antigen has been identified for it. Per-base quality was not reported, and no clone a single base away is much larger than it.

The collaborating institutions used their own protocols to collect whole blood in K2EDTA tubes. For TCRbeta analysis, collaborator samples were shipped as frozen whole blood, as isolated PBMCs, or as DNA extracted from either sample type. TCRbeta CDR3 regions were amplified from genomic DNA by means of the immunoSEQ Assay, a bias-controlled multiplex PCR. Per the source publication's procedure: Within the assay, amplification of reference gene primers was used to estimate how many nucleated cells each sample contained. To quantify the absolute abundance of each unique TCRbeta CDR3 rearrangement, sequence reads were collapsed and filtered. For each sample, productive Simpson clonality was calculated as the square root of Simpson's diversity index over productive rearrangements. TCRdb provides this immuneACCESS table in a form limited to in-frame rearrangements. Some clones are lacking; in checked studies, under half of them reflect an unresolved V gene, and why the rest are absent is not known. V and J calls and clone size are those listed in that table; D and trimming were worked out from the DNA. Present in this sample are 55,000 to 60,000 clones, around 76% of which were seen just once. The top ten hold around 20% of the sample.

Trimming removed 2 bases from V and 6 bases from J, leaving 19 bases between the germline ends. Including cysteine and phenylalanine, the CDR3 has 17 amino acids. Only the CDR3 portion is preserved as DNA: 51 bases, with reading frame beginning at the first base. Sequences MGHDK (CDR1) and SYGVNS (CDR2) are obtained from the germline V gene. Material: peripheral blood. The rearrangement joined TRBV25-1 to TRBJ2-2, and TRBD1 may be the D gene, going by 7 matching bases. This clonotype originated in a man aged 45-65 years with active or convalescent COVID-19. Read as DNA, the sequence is TGTGCCAGCAGTGAAGACCGGAGGGGGCTAGGCCCCGGGGAGCTGTTTTTT. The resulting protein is CASSEDRRGLGPGELFF. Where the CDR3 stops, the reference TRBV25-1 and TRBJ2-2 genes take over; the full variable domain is EADIYQTPRYLVIGTGKKITLECSQTMGHDKMYWYQQDPGMELHLIHYSYGVNSTEKGDLSSESTVSRIRTEHFPLTLESARPSHTSQYLCASSEDRRGLGPGELFFGEGSRLTVL.